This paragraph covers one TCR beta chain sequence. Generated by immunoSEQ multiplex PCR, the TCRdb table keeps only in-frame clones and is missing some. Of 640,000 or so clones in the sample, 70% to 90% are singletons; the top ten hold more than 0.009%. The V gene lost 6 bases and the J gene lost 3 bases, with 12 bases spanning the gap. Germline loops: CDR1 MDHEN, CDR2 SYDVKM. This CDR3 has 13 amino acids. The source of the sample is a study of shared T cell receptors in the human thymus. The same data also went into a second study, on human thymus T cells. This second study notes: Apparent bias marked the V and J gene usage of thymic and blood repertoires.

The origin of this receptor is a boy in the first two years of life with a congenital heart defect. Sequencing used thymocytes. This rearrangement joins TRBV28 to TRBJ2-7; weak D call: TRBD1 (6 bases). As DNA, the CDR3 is TGTGCCAGCAGCCCCAGGGGCCTCTACGAGCAGTACTTC. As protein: CASSPRGLYEQYF.